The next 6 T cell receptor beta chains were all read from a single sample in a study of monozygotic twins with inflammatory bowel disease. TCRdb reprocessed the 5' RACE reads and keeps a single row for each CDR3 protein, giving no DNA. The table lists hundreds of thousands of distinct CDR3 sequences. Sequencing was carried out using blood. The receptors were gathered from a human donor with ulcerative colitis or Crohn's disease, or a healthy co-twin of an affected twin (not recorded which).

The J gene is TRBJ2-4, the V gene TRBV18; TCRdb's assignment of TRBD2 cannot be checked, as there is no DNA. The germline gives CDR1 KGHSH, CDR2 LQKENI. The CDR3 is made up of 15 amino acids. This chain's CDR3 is CASSLGEVAKNIQYF.

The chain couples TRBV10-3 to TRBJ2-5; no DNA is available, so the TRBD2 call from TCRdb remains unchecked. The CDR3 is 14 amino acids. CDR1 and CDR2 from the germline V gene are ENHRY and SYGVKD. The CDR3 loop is CAISPAEIGETQYF.

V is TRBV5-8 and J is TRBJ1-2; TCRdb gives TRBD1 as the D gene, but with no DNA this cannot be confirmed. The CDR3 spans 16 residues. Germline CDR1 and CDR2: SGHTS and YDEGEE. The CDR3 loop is CASSLRGPPGNYGYTF.

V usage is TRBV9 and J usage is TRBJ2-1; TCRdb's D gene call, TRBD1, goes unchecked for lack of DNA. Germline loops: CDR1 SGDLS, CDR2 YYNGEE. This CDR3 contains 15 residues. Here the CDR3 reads CASSVGGTGFNEQFF. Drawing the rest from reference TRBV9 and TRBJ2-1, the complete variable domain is DSGVTQTPKHLITATGQRVTLRCSPRSGDLSVYWYQQSLDQGLQFLIQYYNGEERAKGNILERFSAQQFPDLHSELNLSSLELGDSALYFCASSVGGTGFNEQFFGPGTRLTVL.

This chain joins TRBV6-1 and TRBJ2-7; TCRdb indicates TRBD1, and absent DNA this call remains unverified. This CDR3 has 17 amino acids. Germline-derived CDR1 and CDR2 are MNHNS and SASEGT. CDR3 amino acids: CASSEALPGTGTYEQYF.

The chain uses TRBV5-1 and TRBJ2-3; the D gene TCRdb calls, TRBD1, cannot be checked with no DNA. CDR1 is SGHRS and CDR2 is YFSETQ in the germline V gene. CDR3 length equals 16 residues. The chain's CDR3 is CASSIQGIGSTDTQYF.